The rows below give T cell receptor beta chains drawn from one sample of a study of blood T cells in healthy people across ages. One entry per CDR3 protein results from TCRdb running MiXCR on the 5' RACE reads. The sample has about 400,000 distinct CDR3 sequences; 50% to 60% are singletons. Sequenced input: blood. These receptors all stem from a man aged 55-75 years in good health. CDR3s include the opening cysteine and the closing phenylalanine or tryptophan. The order of the fields is CDR3 protein, CDR3 DNA, V gene, J gene, clone size, D gene. A D gene is named only where the DNA matches it firmly. Expanded clones are given a class, and other clones once, few, many or no size at all.

CDR3aa: CASSDDGLSTDTQYF; CDR3nt: TGTGCCAGCAGTGACGACGGGCTCTCCACAGATACGCAGTATTTT; v_gene: TRBV6-4; j_gene: TRBJ2-3; abundance: NA; d_gene: NA
CDR3aa: CASRSGGSSNQPQHF; CDR3nt: TGTGCCAGCAGGTCCGGTGGGTCAAGCAATCAGCCCCAGCATTTT; v_gene: TRBV6-5; j_gene: TRBJ1-5; abundance: NA; d_gene: NA
CDR3aa: CASSLQGIGTDTQYF; CDR3nt: TGTGCCAGCAGCTTACAGGGGATCGGAACAGATACGCAGTATTTT; v_gene: TRBV7-3; j_gene: TRBJ2-3; abundance: few; d_gene: NA
CDR3aa: CAWSAQVLGKNIQYF; CDR3nt: TGTGCCTGGAGCGCGCAGGTGTTGGGCAAAAACATTCAGTACTTC; v_gene: TRBV30; j_gene: TRBJ2-4; abundance: NA; d_gene: NA
CDR3aa: CASSPRAGGLYNEQFF; CDR3nt: TGTGCCAGCAGCCCTCGGGCGGGGGGGCTCTACAATGAGCAGTTCTTC; v_gene: TRBV3-1; j_gene: TRBJ2-1; abundance: NA; d_gene: TRBD2
CDR3aa: CASSTSRNEQYF; CDR3nt: TGCGCCAGCAGCACTAGCCGGAACGAGCAGTACTTC; v_gene: TRBV5-1; j_gene: TRBJ2-7; abundance: NA; d_gene: NA
CDR3aa: CSATSLRGRGAFF; CDR3nt: TGCAGTGCTACCTCCCTCCGGGGTCGGGGTGCTTTCTTT; v_gene: TRBV20-1; j_gene: TRBJ1-1; abundance: NA; d_gene: NA
CDR3aa: CASTSGGWDTQYF; CDR3nt: TGTGCCAGCACTAGCGGGGGTTGGGATACGCAGTATTTT; v_gene: TRBV6-1; j_gene: TRBJ2-3; abundance: few; d_gene: TRBD2
CDR3aa: CASSAQPKMNTEAFF; CDR3nt: TGTGCCAGCAGTGCACAACCTAAGATGAACACTGAAGCTTTCTTT; v_gene: TRBV27; j_gene: TRBJ1-1; abundance: NA; d_gene: NA
CDR3aa: CASSRLAGGATGELFF; CDR3nt: TGTGCCAGCAGTCGACTAGCGGGGGGAGCCACCGGGGAGCTGTTTTTT; v_gene: TRBV12-3/TRBV12-4; j_gene: TRBJ2-2; abundance: NA; d_gene: TRBD2
CDR3aa: CASSPTGMGGNQPQHF; CDR3nt: TGTGCCAGCTCACCGACAGGGATGGGGGGCAATCAGCCCCAGCATTTT; v_gene: TRBV18; j_gene: TRBJ1-5; abundance: NA; d_gene: TRBD1
CDR3aa: CASSPAPGKHYEQYF; CDR3nt: TGTGCCAGCAGCCCAGCCCCTGGAAAACACTACGAGCAGTACTTC; v_gene: TRBV7-2; j_gene: TRBJ2-7; abundance: few; d_gene: NA
CDR3aa: CASSMAGQGPETQYF; CDR3nt: TGCGCCAGCAGCATGGCCGGGCAGGGTCCAGAGACCCAGTACTTC; v_gene: TRBV5-1; j_gene: TRBJ2-5; abundance: NA; d_gene: NA
CDR3aa: CSVEEGAAEAFF; CDR3nt: TGCAGCGTTGAAGAGGGGGCGGCTGAAGCTTTCTTT; v_gene: TRBV29-1; j_gene: TRBJ1-1; abundance: NA; d_gene: NA
CDR3aa: CSASRTATYEQYF; CDR3nt: TGCAGTGCTTCCCGAACCGCCACCTACGAGCAGTACTTC; v_gene: TRBV20-1; j_gene: TRBJ2-7; abundance: few; d_gene: NA
CDR3aa: CASSESGPQETQYF; CDR3nt: TGTGCCAGCAGTGAATCAGGTCCCCAAGAGACCCAGTACTTC; v_gene: TRBV25-1; j_gene: TRBJ2-5; abundance: few; d_gene: NA
CDR3aa: CASSPPDTLGDTQYF; CDR3nt: TGTGCCAGCTCACCCCCGGATACTCTTGGAGATACGCAGTATTTT; v_gene: TRBV18; j_gene: TRBJ2-3; abundance: many; d_gene: NA
CDR3aa: CSALVTGGSYEQYF; CDR3nt: TGCAGTGCCCTCGTGACAGGGGGCTCCTACGAGCAGTACTTC; v_gene: TRBV20-1; j_gene: TRBJ2-7; abundance: few; d_gene: TRBD1
CDR3aa: CAGSVKAEQFF; CDR3nt: TGTGCCGGGAGTGTAAAGGCTGAGCAGTTCTTC; v_gene: TRBV30; j_gene: TRBJ2-1; abundance: many; d_gene: NA
CDR3aa: CASSSKPGQAYGYTF; CDR3nt: TGTGCCAGCAGTTCGAAACCGGGACAGGCCTATGGCTACACCTTC; v_gene: TRBV27; j_gene: TRBJ1-2; abundance: few; d_gene: TRBD1
CDR3aa: CASSSPGGNSPLHF; CDR3nt: TGTGCCAGCAGCTCCCCCGGGGGGAATTCACCCCTCCACTTT; v_gene: TRBV3-1; j_gene: TRBJ1-6; abundance: NA; d_gene: NA
CDR3aa: CASSFRGNNQPQHF; CDR3nt: TGTGCCAGCAGTTTCCGGGGGAACAATCAGCCCCAGCATTTT; v_gene: TRBV12-3/TRBV12-4; j_gene: TRBJ1-5; abundance: NA; d_gene: NA
CDR3aa: CASSESEGTSWENTQYF; CDR3nt: TGCGCCAGCAGTGAGTCGGAGGGGACTAGCTGGGAGAATACGCAGTATTTT; v_gene: TRBV10-1; j_gene: TRBJ2-3; abundance: NA; d_gene: TRBD2
CDR3aa: CASSPFMNTEAFF; CDR3nt: TGTGCCAGCAGCCCCTTCATGAACACTGAAGCTTTCTTT; v_gene: TRBV14; j_gene: TRBJ1-1; abundance: many; d_gene: NA
CDR3aa: CSAKRTSGTYYNEQFF; CDR3nt: TGCAGTGCTAAAAGGACTAGCGGGACTTACTACAATGAGCAGTTCTTC; v_gene: TRBV20-1; j_gene: TRBJ2-1; abundance: NA; d_gene: TRBD2
CDR3aa: CASSPTGTGSLNEQFF; CDR3nt: TGTGCCAGCAGCCCGACGGGGACAGGGTCACTAAATGAGCAGTTCTTC; v_gene: TRBV3-1; j_gene: TRBJ2-1; abundance: NA; d_gene: TRBD1
CDR3aa: CASSAAGTSGYNEQFF; CDR3nt: TGTGCCAGCAGCGCGGCCGGGACTAGCGGCTACAATGAGCAGTTCTTC; v_gene: TRBV7-2; j_gene: TRBJ2-1; abundance: NA; d_gene: TRBD2
CDR3aa: CASKDRHYEQYF; CDR3nt: TGTGCCAGCAAGGACAGGCACTACGAGCAGTACTTC; v_gene: TRBV6-5; j_gene: TRBJ2-7; abundance: NA; d_gene: TRBD1
CDR3aa: CASSVAARGAGGYTF; CDR3nt: TGTGCCAGCAGCGTAGCTGCAAGAGGGGCGGGAGGCTACACCTTC; v_gene: TRBV9; j_gene: TRBJ1-2; abundance: few; d_gene: NA
CDR3aa: CSADQRGGMYNEQFF; CDR3nt: TGCAGTGCGGACCAGCGGGGGGGCATGTACAATGAGCAGTTCTTC; v_gene: TRBV20-1; j_gene: TRBJ2-1; abundance: NA; d_gene: TRBD2
CDR3aa: CASSQGTGGSEQFF; CDR3nt: TGTGCCAGCAGCCAAGGGACAGGGGGCAGTGAGCAGTTCTTC; v_gene: TRBV11-2; j_gene: TRBJ2-1; abundance: NA; d_gene: TRBD1
CDR3aa: CASSSAGGGKETQYF; CDR3nt: TGTGCCAGCAGCTCCGCTGGGGGGGGGAAAGAGACCCAGTACTTC; v_gene: TRBV7-2; j_gene: TRBJ2-5; abundance: NA; d_gene: TRBD2
CDR3aa: CASIQESNEKLFF; CDR3nt: TGTGCCAGCATACAAGAAAGTAATGAAAAACTGTTTTTT; v_gene: TRBV28; j_gene: TRBJ1-4; abundance: NA; d_gene: NA
CDR3aa: CASSFDNRDQTQYF; CDR3nt: TGTGCCAGCAGTTTTGATAACAGGGATCAGACCCAGTACTTC; v_gene: TRBV28; j_gene: TRBJ2-5; abundance: many; d_gene: NA
CDR3aa: CASSPGVDSYEQYF; CDR3nt: TGCGCCAGCAGCCCGGGGGTCGACTCCTACGAGCAGTACTTC; v_gene: TRBV4-3; j_gene: TRBJ2-7; abundance: NA; d_gene: NA
CDR3aa: CASSLPRTASYEQYF; CDR3nt: TGTGCCAGCAGCTTGCCCCGGACGGCTTCCTACGAGCAGTACTTC; v_gene: TRBV5-6; j_gene: TRBJ2-7; abundance: NA; d_gene: NA
CDR3aa: CASSLGQQGNTQYF; CDR3nt: TGTGCCAGCAGCTTAGGGCAACAAGGAAATACGCAGTATTTT; v_gene: TRBV7-2; j_gene: TRBJ2-3; abundance: few; d_gene: NA
CDR3aa: CASSPRTADLVWGYTF; CDR3nt: TGTGCCAGCAGTCCACGGACAGCGGATCTAGTCTGGGGCTACACCTTC; v_gene: TRBV27; j_gene: TRBJ1-2; abundance: few; d_gene: NA
CDR3aa: CASSQTLGTYQGIEQYF; CDR3nt: TGCGCCAGCAGCCAAACCTTAGGGACTTACCAGGGGATCGAGCAGTACTTC; v_gene: TRBV4-1; j_gene: TRBJ2-7; abundance: NA; d_gene: NA
CDR3aa: CASSDPGAREQYF; CDR3nt: TGTGCCAGCAGTGACCCGGGGGCGAGGGAGCAGTACTTC; v_gene: TRBV2; j_gene: TRBJ2-7; abundance: many; d_gene: NA
CDR3aa: CASRTGGSGQETQYF; CDR3nt: TGTGCCAGCAGGACAGGGGGCTCAGGGCAAGAGACCCAGTACTTC; v_gene: TRBV28; j_gene: TRBJ2-5; abundance: NA; d_gene: TRBD1
CDR3aa: CSVNGGRAQETQYF; CDR3nt: TGCAGCGTTAATGGGGGTCGGGCCCAAGAGACCCAGTACTTC; v_gene: TRBV29-1; j_gene: TRBJ2-5; abundance: NA; d_gene: NA